The rows below give T cell receptor gamma chains drawn from one sample of a study of Vδ1+ human thymocytes. TCRdb reran clone calling via CATT on the multiplex PCR reads. The sample consists of more than 35,000 gamma-chain clones, around 21% of them appearing once. Sequencing input: Vdelta1+ gamma-delta thymocytes from the thymus. The receptors originated from a girl under three years old who had congenital heart surgery. The CDR3 runs from the conserved cysteine through the conserved F or W. The listing skips clone size in some rows; elsewhere it reads once, few, many or a size class.

clone_size j_call v_call cdr3_nt cdr3_aa
- TRGJ1/TRGJ2 TRGV4 TGTGCCACCTGGGATGGGCCCCAACTTTATTATAAGAAACTCTTT CATWDGPQLYYKKLF
- TRGJP2 TRGV2 TGTGCCACCTGGGACGGGCCGAAGAGGGGTAGTGATTGGATCAAGACGTTT CATWDGPKRGSDWIKTF
- TRGJ1/TRGJ2 TRGV4 TGTGCCACCTGGGACACGCGGAAGAAACTCTTT CATWDTRKKLF
- TRGJ1/TRGJ2 TRGV3 TGTGCCACCTGGGCACAGAATTATTATAAGAAACTCTTT CATWAQNYYKKLF
- TRGJ1/TRGJ2 TRGV3 TGTGCCACCTGGGACAGGTCGCGCGGGGATAAGAAACTCTTT CATWDRSRGDKKLF
few TRGJ1/TRGJ2 TRGV5 TGTGCCACCTGGGACAGGCCAAGTCCTTATTATAAGAAACTCTTT CATWDRPSPYYKKLF
- TRGJP2 TRGV8 TGTGCCACCTGGGATGGGTGGATCAAGACGTTT CATWDGWIKTF
- TRGJ1/TRGJ2 TRGV9 TGTGCCTTGTGGGAACCCAAGAATTATTATAAGAAACTCTTT CALWEPKNYYKKLF
few TRGJ1/TRGJ2 TRGV4 TGTGCCACCTGGGATGGGCAGGCGGAGAAACTCTTT CATWDGQAEKLF
- TRGJ1/TRGJ2 TRGV9 TGTGCCTTGTGGGAGGTCTTACCGAATTATTATAAGAAACTCTTT CALWEVLPNYYKKLF
- TRGJ1/TRGJ2 TRGV2 TGTGCCACCTGGGACGAGGATACGAAACTCTTT CATWDEDTKLF
- TRGJ1/TRGJ2 TRGV8 TGTGCCACCTGGGATAGGCCTGGATATAAGAAACTCTTT CATWDRPGYKKLF
- TRGJP1 TRGV3 TGTGCCACCTGGGAAGTCTATAAGACCACTGGTTGGTTCAAGATATTT CATWEVYKTTGWFKIF
few TRGJ1/TRGJ2 TRGV8 TGTGCCACCTGGGAGCGTTATTATTATAAGAAACTCTTT CATWERYYYKKLF
- TRGJ1/TRGJ2 TRGV2 TGTGCCACCTGGGACGGGCAAGGAGGAAGAAGGGGTTATAAGAAACTCTTT CATWDGQGGRRGYKKLF
- TRGJ1/TRGJ2 TRGV2 TGTGCCACCTGGGACGGGCCCTTTCACTATAAGAAACTCTTT CATWDGPFHYKKLF
few TRGJ1/TRGJ2 TRGV4 TGTGCCACCTGGGATGTTGATTATAAGAAACTCTTT CATWDVDYKKLF
few TRGJ1/TRGJ2 TRGV4 TGTGCCACCTGGGACGGCTCCTCGAATTATTATAAGAAACTCTTT CATWDGSSNYYKKLF
few TRGJP1 TRGV8 TGTGCCACCTGGGATTCCCAAAATACCACTGGTTGGTTCAAGATATTT CATWDSQNTTGWFKIF
- TRGJ1/TRGJ2 TRGV2 TGTGCCACCTGGGACAGGCTTAGTTATTATAAGAAACTCTTT CATWDRLSYYKKLF
- TRGJ1/TRGJ2 TRGV9 TGTGCCTTGTGGGATCACGCCCCTTATTATAAGAAACTCTTT CALWDHAPYYKKLF
- TRGJ1/TRGJ2 TRGV4 TGTGCCACCTGGGAAGTGGCGGGGGAAGTTAATGTTCGGGAGGGTAAGAAACTCTTT CATWEVAGEVNVREGKKLF
- TRGJ1/TRGJ2 TRGV8 TGTGCCACCTGGGATAGAGTCCGTCGGGATAAGAAACTCTTT CATWDRVRRDKKLF
few TRGJ1/TRGJ2 TRGV9 TGTGCCTTGTGGGAGGTGCATTTCGGTCGGAAACTCTTT CALWEVHFGRKLF
- TRGJ1/TRGJ2 TRGV4 TGTGCCACCTGGGATCTTGGCCCCCAGAAACTCTTT CATWDLGPQKLF
- TRGJ1/TRGJ2 TRGV4 TGTGCCACCTGGGATGGGCCGAGATTCTATTATTATAAGAAACTCTTT CATWDGPRFYYYKKLF
- TRGJ1/TRGJ2 TRGV2 TGTGCCACCTGGGACGGGCCATTGGGGTATAAGAAACTCTTT CATWDGPLGYKKLF
once TRGJ1/TRGJ2 TRGV5 TGTGCCACCTGGGACAGGCCGAGGGGTTATTATAAGAAACTCTTT CATWDRPRGYYKKLF
- TRGJ1/TRGJ2 TRGV2 TGTGCCACCTGGGACGGGCGTGTTTATTATAAGAAACTCTTT CATWDGRVYYKKLF
few TRGJ1/TRGJ2 TRGV9 TGTGCCTTGTGGGAGCCCTTTCTGAATTATTATAAGAAACTCTTT CALWEPFLNYYKKLF
- TRGJP2 TRGV2 TGTGCCACCTGGGATAAGGGGAGTAGTGATTGGATCAAGACGTTT CATWDKGSSDWIKTF
few TRGJ1/TRGJ2 TRGV4 TGTGCCACCTGGGAGGGGTATGCGAAACTCTTT CATWEGYAKLF
few TRGJ1/TRGJ2 TRGV9 TGTGCCTTGTGGGAGAGATATTATAAGAAACTCTTT CALWERYYKKLF
- TRGJ1/TRGJ2 TRGV3 TGTGCCACCTGGGACAGGCCCAGGAAACTCTTT CATWDRPRKLF
- TRGJ1/TRGJ2 TRGV9 TGTGCCTTGCGGGCCGATTATTATAAGAAACTCTTT CALRADYYKKLF
once TRGJP2 TRGV2 TGTGCCACCTGGGCCCCCTCAAATAGTAGTGATTGGATCAAGACGTTT CATWAPSNSSDWIKTF
- TRGJ1/TRGJ2 TRGV9 TGTGCCTTGTGGGAGGTGAGAGTAAATTATAAGAAACTCTTT CALWEVRVNYKKLF
few TRGJ1/TRGJ2 TRGV2 TGTGCCACCTGGGACGGGCCAAGGGGATATAAGAAACTCTTT CATWDGPRGYKKLF
many TRGJ1/TRGJ2 TRGV9 TGTGCCTTGTGGGCGAATTATTATAAGAAACTCTTT CALWANYYKKLF
many TRGJ1/TRGJ2 TRGV3 TGTGCCACCTGGGACAGGCGGCAGAAACTCTTT CATWDRRQKLF
- TRGJ1/TRGJ2 TRGV3 TGTGCCACCTGGGACAGGCCCGGCAAGAAACTCTTT CATWDRPGKKLF
- TRGJ1/TRGJ2 TRGV9 TGTGCCTTGTGGGAGGTGTTAGGTTATTATAAGAAACTCTTT CALWEVLGYYKKLF
few TRGJ1/TRGJ2 TRGV2 TGTGCCACCTGGGACGGGCTAGGAGAGTGGAAACTCTTT CATWDGLGEWKLF
few TRGJ1/TRGJ2 TRGV4 TGTGCCACCTGGATAGGGTATTATAAGAAACTCTTT CATWIGYYKKLF
- TRGJ1/TRGJ2 TRGV9 TGTGCCTTGTGGGGGAGTTATAAGAAACTCTTT CALWGSYKKLF
few TRGJ1/TRGJ2 TRGV2 TGTGCCACCTGGGAGCGTTTAGGTTATAAGAAACTCTTT CATWERLGYKKLF
few TRGJ1/TRGJ2 TRGV5 TGTGCCACCTGGGACAGACTCGCTTATAAGAAACTCTTT CATWDRLAYKKLF
few TRGJ1/TRGJ2 TRGV2 TGTGCCACCCGGGACGGGCCGGGCTATAAGAAACTCTTT CATRDGPGYKKLF
- TRGJ1/TRGJ2 TRGV4 TGTGCCACCTGGGATGGTCGTGGTCATTATTATAAGAAACTCTTT CATWDGRGHYYKKLF
- TRGJ1/TRGJ2 TRGV9 TGTGCCTTGTGGGAGGTACTATACTCTAAGAAACTCTTT CALWEVLYSKKLF
- TRGJ1/TRGJ2 TRGV3 TGTGCCACCTGGGGGGCGAGTTATTATAAGAAACTCTTT CATWGASYYKKLF
few TRGJP2 TRGV8 TGTGCCACCTGGGACCCTAGTGATTGGATCAAGACGTTT CATWDPSDWIKTF
- TRGJ1/TRGJ2 TRGV3 TGTGCCACCTGGGACATAGCTTATAAGAAACTCTTT CATWDIAYKKLF
few TRGJ1/TRGJ2 TRGV2 TGTGCCACCTGGGACGGGCAGCGGGTGAAACTCTTT CATWDGQRVKLF
few TRGJ1/TRGJ2 TRGV4 TGTGCCACCTGGGATGGGAATAAGAAACTCTTT CATWDGNKKLF